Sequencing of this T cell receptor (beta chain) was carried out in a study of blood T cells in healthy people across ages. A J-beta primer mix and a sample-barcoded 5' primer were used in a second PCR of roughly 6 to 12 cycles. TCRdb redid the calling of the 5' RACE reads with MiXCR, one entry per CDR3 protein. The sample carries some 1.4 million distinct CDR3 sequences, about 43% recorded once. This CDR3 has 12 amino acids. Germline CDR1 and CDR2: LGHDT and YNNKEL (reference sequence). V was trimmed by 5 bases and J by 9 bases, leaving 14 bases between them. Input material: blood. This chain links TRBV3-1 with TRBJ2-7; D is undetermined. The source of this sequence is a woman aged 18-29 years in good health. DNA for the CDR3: TGTGCCAGCAGCTACGGACCCTCCGGGCAGTACTTC. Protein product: CASSYGPSGQYF.